This T cell receptor beta chain was documented in a study of cytomegalovirus exposure and HLA in healthy donors. The PCR employed 60 Vbeta primers together with 13 Jbeta primers. Some clones are missing from TCRdb's copy, which holds only in-frame ones; the method was immunoSEQ multiplex PCR. The sample lists 150,000 to 200,000 clones; about four fifths were seen once. The ends were cut back, 1 base at V and 2 bases at J, with 8 bases in the middle. The CDR3 loop spans 14 amino acids. CDR1 and CDR2 from the germline V gene are LGHNA and YNFKEQ. The chain carries TRBV4-2 and TRBJ2-5; D may be TRBD2 (6 bases). Sequences were obtained from PBMCs. The TCR sequence derives from a woman between 45 and 60 years old in good health and CMV-seronegative. The CDR3, as DNA: TGTGCCAGCAGCCAAGCCAGCGGGCAAGAGACCCAGTACTTC. It codes for CASSQASGQETQYF.